This T cell receptor (beta chain) is from a study of response to subunit inactivated influenza vaccine. Study conclusions and caveats: Authors suggested that a seasonal influenza vaccination recruits few new T cells each time.

As regards this clonotype: Its specificity is unknown.

V dropped 6 bases and J dropped 5 bases, with 17 bases sitting between them. In germline, CDR1 is SGHDT, CDR2 YYEEEE. CDR3 length: 14 amino acids. A single record per CDR3 protein comes from TCRdb applying MiXCR to the RT-PCR reads. The sample comprises 650,000 to 800,000 distinct CDR3 sequences, approximately 13% of which are singletons, and 6% to 7% rests with the top ten. This clonotype was obtained from a man in his fifties or sixties who received an inactivated influenza vaccine. The chain recombines TRBV5-6 with TRBJ2-5; D is perhaps TRBD1 (5 bases). Sequences were derived from PBMCs from blood, sampled approximately 15 days before vaccination. The CDR3 reads CASIDFRGLETQYF. CDR3 DNA: TGTGCCAGCATTGATTTTAGGGGTCTGGAGACCCAGTACTTC.